A single sample gave rise to the 8 T cell receptor beta chains below, sequenced in a study of CD8 T cells in ankylosing spondylitis. TCRdb re-called the 5' RACE reads with MiXCR, one entry per CDR3 protein. The repertoire includes 200,000 to 250,000 distinct CDR3 sequences, around a tenth of them detected once, and 6% to 8.5% sits in the top ten. Sequenced: blood, either unsorted or a sorted T cell fraction (not recorded which). The receptors were sampled from a male donor with ankylosing spondylitis or in good health (not recorded which).

This clonotype has only a few counts. The DNA of the CDR3 is TGTGCCAGCAGTGACTCGAACAGGGAGAACTATCAGCCCCAGCATTTT. Protein product: CASSDSNRENYQPQHF. The gene calls are TRBV6-4 and TRBJ1-5, with a weak D call TRBD1 (6 bases). V shed 0 bases and J shed 5 bases, with 14 bases lying between them. The CDR3 runs 16 residues. The germline gives CDR1 MRHNA, CDR2 SNTAGT.

In its sample, this clonotype was seen many times. The chain uses TRBV5-1 and TRBJ2-7; 13 bases match TRBD2. Germline V gives CDR1 SGHRS, CDR2 YFSETQ. CDR3 length equals 15 residues. V gave up 5 bases and J gave up 3 bases; unmatched junction bases: 5. The CDR3 DNA reads as TGCGCCAGCAGACCGGGACTAGCGGGGTACTACGAGCAGTACTTC. It codes for CASRPGLAGYYEQYF.

Ten or more counts support this clonotype. The chain couples TRBV12-3 or TRBV12-4 to TRBJ1-4; possible D gene TRBD1, 5 bases. V lost 3 bases and J 8 bases, leaving 13 bases between the germline ends. This CDR3 comprises 14 residues. CDR3 amino acids: CASSFGQGGEKLFF. CDR3 coding DNA: TGTGCCAGCAGTTTCGGCCAGGGCGGCGAAAAACTGTTTTTT.

J is TRBJ1-1 and V is TRBV27, with TRBD1 identical over 10 bases. Germline V gene sequence: CDR1 MNHEY, CDR2 SMNVEV (reference sequence). This CDR3 has 15 amino acids. V was pared by 7 bases and J by 4 bases, with 9 bases of the junction left unmatched. In DNA form, the CDR3 reads TGTGCCAGCACTCGGACAGGGGGAGGTGGCACTGAAGCTTTCTTT. It is translated as CASTRTGGGGTEAFF.

This clonotype has a count of ten or more. The genes are TRBV9 and TRBJ2-7; D may be TRBD1 (5 bases). This CDR3 is built from 13 residues. Germline V gene lookup returns CDR1 SGDLS and CDR2 YYNGEE. Trimming removed 0 bases at V and 7 bases at J, with 11 bases between. The CDR3 loop reads CASSVAGAGEQYF. DNA for the CDR3: TGTGCCAGCAGCGTAGCTGGGGCCGGAGAGCAGTACTTC.

This clonotype was found many times. This rearrangement joins TRBV9 to TRBJ1-5; D is undetermined. The CDR3 spans 13 residues. Trimming left V 0 bases short and J 4 bases short, with 5 bases between. Germline V gene sequence: CDR1 SGDLS, CDR2 YYNGEE. The CDR3 sequence: CASSVESNQPQHF. The DNA of the CDR3 is TGTGCCAGCAGCGTAGAGAGTAATCAGCCCCAGCATTTT. Drawing the rest from reference TRBV9 and TRBJ1-5, the complete variable domain is DSGVTQTPKHLITATGQRVTLRCSPRSGDLSVYWYQQSLDQGLQFLIQYYNGEERAKGNILERFSAQQFPDLHSELNLSSLELGDSALYFCASSVESNQPQHFGDGTRLSIL.

The chain joins TRBV18 to TRBJ2-1; TRBD2 matches 7 bases. The CDR3 contains 13 residues. The trim removed 5 bases at V and 9 bases at J, leaving 7 bases unmatched. Germline V gives CDR1 KGHSH, CDR2 LQKENI. The CDR3 DNA follows: TGTGCCAGCTCAAAGCGGGATCAGGGTGAGCAGTTCTTC. It codes for CASSKRDQGEQFF.

At least ten counts were recorded for this clonotype. The V and J genes are TRBV12-3 or TRBV12-4 and TRBJ2-2; D is uncertain. Trimming stripped 1 base from V and 4 bases from J, with 7 bases between. The CDR3 is 14 amino acids. CDR3 sequence (DNA): TGTGCCAGCAGTTTAGTGTTTTCCACCGGGGAGCTGTTTTTT. Translating gives CASSLVFSTGELFF.